This is a list of T cell receptor beta chains from one sample in a study of T cells in Graves' hyperthyroidism and ophthalmopathy. TCRdb re-analysed the multiplex PCR reads in MiXCR, keeping a single row per CDR3 protein. The sample yields some 600,000 distinct CDR3 sequences, roughly 14% seen once. The sample was blood. All receptors derive from a woman younger than 45 with Graves' hyperthyroidism that later progressed to Graves' ophthalmopathy. The CDR3 runs from the conserved cysteine through the conserved F or W. A D gene is named only where the DNA matches it firmly. A clone size is listed for some rows: how often the clone was seen (once, few, many), or a class if it is expanded.

cdr3_nt	cdr3_aa	d_call	clone_size	v_call	j_call
TGTGCCAGCAGCCTTGCGATGCCTCCGGGACTAGCGGGAGTCAGAGACCCCTACAATGAGCAGTTCTTC	CASSLAMPPGLAGVRDPYNEQFF	TRBD2	few	TRBV7-3	TRBJ2-1
TGTGCCACCAGCAGAGATGCCAGCAGCTCCTACAATGAGCAGTTCTTC	CATSRDASSSYNEQFF	.	many	TRBV15	TRBJ2-1
TGTGCCAGCAGTTATACCGCGGACTACAATGAGCAGTTCTTC	CASSYTADYNEQFF	.	.	TRBV7-8	TRBJ2-1
TGTGCCATCAGTGACGGGACGGACAATGAGCAGTTCTTC	CAISDGTDNEQFF	.	.	TRBV10-3	TRBJ2-1
TGCAGCGTATTGGGACAGGGGACCTACGAGCAGTACTTC	CSVLGQGTYEQYF	TRBD1	.	TRBV29-1	TRBJ2-7
TGCGCCAGCAGCCAAGATTCAGGCGGGGGATTCTACGAGCAGTACTTC	CASSQDSGGGFYEQYF	TRBD2	.	TRBV4-3	TRBJ2-7
TGTGCCAGCTGCAACCCGGGACAGGGCACAGATACGCAGTATTTT	CASCNPGQGTDTQYF	TRBD1	many	TRBV28	TRBJ2-3
TGTGCCAGTGGAAACACCGGGACAGGGACATCAACAGATACGCAGTATTTT	CASGNTGTGTSTDTQYF	TRBD1	.	TRBV19	TRBJ2-3
TGCAGTGCTAGAGATTTTCCTGGTGGTGAAGCTTTCTTT	CSARDFPGGEAFF	.	many	TRBV20-1	TRBJ1-1
TGTGCCAGCAGTTACAGGCGAACGGGCACCGGGGAGCTGTTTTTT	CASSYRRTGTGELFF	.	many	TRBV6-5	TRBJ2-2
TGCAGTGCCAGGCCCTTAGCGGGAGGGATTGAGACCCAGTACTTC	CSARPLAGGIETQYF	TRBD2	many	TRBV20-1	TRBJ2-5
TGTGCCAGCAGGGCTCCTCCGGGATTCGGCTACGAGCAGTACTTC	CASRAPPGFGYEQYF	.	many	TRBV6-1	TRBJ2-7
TGTGCCACCAGCAGAGACTTCTTTGAAAAACTGTTTTTT	CATSRDFFEKLFF	.	.	TRBV15	TRBJ1-4
TGTGCCAGCAGTTTCGGCGGTGTGAACACCGGGGAGCTGTTTTTT	CASSFGGVNTGELFF	.	many	TRBV28	TRBJ2-2
TGTGCCAGCAGTTTATCTCCAGGAACGGAGAATTCACCCCTCCACTTT	CASSLSPGTENSPLHF	.	many	TRBV28	TRBJ1-6
TGTGCCATCAGCGCCGGGACTAGCTTGGCCTACGAGCAGTACTTC	CAISAGTSLAYEQYF	TRBD2	few	TRBV10-3	TRBJ2-7
TGTGCCACCACGAGAGGGGACGAGCAGTACTTC	CATTRGDEQYF	.	many	TRBV27	TRBJ2-7
TGCAGTGCTTCCCGGTACGGGTTAGCGGGAAGCACAGATACGCAGTATTTT	CSASRYGLAGSTDTQYF	TRBD2	.	TRBV20-1	TRBJ2-3
TGTGCCAGCGGTCTGAACACGAACACCGGGGAGCTGTTTTTT	CASGLNTNTGELFF	.	few	TRBV6-1	TRBJ2-2
TGTGCCATCAGCAGGGACAGGGGCACATCCTACGAGCAGTACTTC	CAISRDRGTSYEQYF	TRBD1	many	TRBV10-3	TRBJ2-7
TGTGCCAGCACCATGAGGGGGGACGGGGAGCTGTTTTTT	CASTMRGDGELFF	.	many	TRBV6-1	TRBJ2-2
TGCAGTGCTTGCAGGGGGCCGGGTAATCAGCCCCAGCATTTT	CSACRGPGNQPQHF	TRBD1	many	TRBV20-1	TRBJ1-5
TGTGCCAGCTCACCACGACCAGGGGCGGACGAGCAGTACTTC	CASSPRPGADEQYF	.	many	TRBV18	TRBJ2-7
TGTGCCTGGGAGCGGATGGGGCTGAACACTGAAGCTTTCTTT	CAWERMGLNTEAFF	.	.	TRBV30	TRBJ1-1
TGCAGCGTTGATCTAGCGGGTGGCACAGATACGCAGTATTTT	CSVDLAGGTDTQYF	TRBD2	.	TRBV29-1	TRBJ2-3
TGTGCCAGCATACCACAGGGGGTTGGCACTGAAGCTTTCTTT	CASIPQGVGTEAFF	TRBD1	many	TRBV6-1	TRBJ1-1
TGTGCCAGCAGCTTAGTTCCGTTTGAAGCTTTCTTT	CASSLVPFEAFF	.	.	TRBV11-2	TRBJ1-1
TGTGCCAGTAGTCCTCGGACCGATGATGAAAAACTGTTTTTT	CASSPRTDDEKLFF	.	many	TRBV19	TRBJ1-4
TGTGCCAGTAGTATCCGCCAGGGGGCGGTTAACTATGGCTACACCTTC	CASSIRQGAVNYGYTF	TRBD1	few	TRBV19	TRBJ1-2
TGTGCCTGGAGTGTACTTGATTCAGGGGGCGCTGGCTACACCTTC	CAWSVLDSGGAGYTF	TRBD1	many	TRBV30	TRBJ1-2
TGTGCCAGTAGTAACACTTCTCCGGGGCTGGAGCAGTACTTC	CASSNTSPGLEQYF	.	.	TRBV19	TRBJ2-7
TGTGCCAGCAGCCCAGGGACCCGGGGGTTCAATGAAAAACTGTTTTTT	CASSPGTRGFNEKLFF	.	few	TRBV5-8	TRBJ1-4
TGTGCCAGCAGCCAAAATAGCGGGAGTCCAGATACGCAGTATTTT	CASSQNSGSPDTQYF	TRBD2	many	TRBV3-1	TRBJ2-3
TGTGCCATCAACGGACAGGGAAACACCGGGGAGCTGTTTTTT	CAINGQGNTGELFF	TRBD1	.	TRBV10-3	TRBJ2-2
TGTGCCAGCAGCCAAGATCCAGGGGGCCTCGAGCAGTACTTC	CASSQDPGGLEQYF	TRBD1	.	TRBV14	TRBJ2-7
TGTGCCAGTACCCGGGATGATGGGACAGGGGGCTACGAGCAGTACTTC	CASTRDDGTGGYEQYF	TRBD1	few	TRBV19	TRBJ2-7
TGTGCCAGCAGTTGGGGGATCCGGAACGAGCAGTACTTC	CASSWGIRNEQYF	.	many	TRBV27	TRBJ2-7
TGTGCCAGCAGCCACAAGGGGGGCCGAGGATCCCCCCAGCATTTT	CASSHKGGRGSPQHF	.	.	TRBV3-1	TRBJ1-5
TGTGCCAGCAGCTTAGCAAACGGCGAGCAGTACTTC	CASSLANGEQYF	.	many	TRBV11-2	TRBJ2-7
TGTGCCACCAGCGGACACGGGACAGCGGCCAACAATGAGCAGTTCTTC	CATSGHGTAANNEQFF	TRBD1	few	TRBV15	TRBJ2-1
TGTGCCAGCAGCTTGTTCGGGACAGGGTACACTGAAGCTTTCTTT	CASSLFGTGYTEAFF	TRBD1	.	TRBV5-5	TRBJ1-1
TGTGCCAGTGGGACTAGCGGGAACAGTTCCTACAATGAGCAGTTCTTC	CASGTSGNSSYNEQFF	TRBD2	.	TRBV19	TRBJ2-1
TGTGCCAGCAGCACACCCCGTGGGGGGGCAGGTACTGAAGCTTTCTTT	CASSTPRGGAGTEAFF	.	few	TRBV7-9	TRBJ1-1
TGTGCCAGCAGTTTAGATCGGGGCGCAGGGGGCAATCAGCCCCAGCATTTT	CASSLDRGAGGNQPQHF	.	many	TRBV12-3/TRBV12-4	TRBJ1-5